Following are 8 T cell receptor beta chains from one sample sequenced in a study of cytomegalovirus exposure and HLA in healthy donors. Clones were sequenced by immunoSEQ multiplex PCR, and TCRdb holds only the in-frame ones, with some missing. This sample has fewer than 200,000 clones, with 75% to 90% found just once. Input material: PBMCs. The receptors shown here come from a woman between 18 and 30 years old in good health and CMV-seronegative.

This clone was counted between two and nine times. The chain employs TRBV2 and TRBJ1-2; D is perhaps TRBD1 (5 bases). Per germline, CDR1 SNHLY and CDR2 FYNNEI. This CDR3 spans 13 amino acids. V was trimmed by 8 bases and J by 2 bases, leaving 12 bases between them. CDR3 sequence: CASGTDYNYGYTF. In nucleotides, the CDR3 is TGTGCCAGCGGGACGGACTACAACTATGGCTACACCTTC.

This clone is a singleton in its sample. CDR3 in amino acids: CASSSDTTILHF. In DNA, the CDR3 is TGTGCCAGCAGTTCGGACACTACCATTCTCCACTTT. The chain links TRBV6-5 to TRBJ1-6, with D maybe TRBD1 (5 bases). Germline CDR1 and CDR2: MNHEY and SVGAGI. V lost 4 bases and J 16 bases, leaving 14 bases between the germline ends. The CDR3 covers 12 residues.

CDR3 amino acids: CASSADIARGDEQFF. In DNA form, the CDR3 reads TGTGCCAGCAGCGCCGATATAGCGCGCGGTGATGAGCAGTTCTTC. This sequence joins TRBV9 and TRBJ2-1; TRBD2 might be the D (5 bases). V was pared by 3 bases and J by 8 bases, with 18 bases between. Germline V CDR1 and CDR2: SGDLS, YYNGEE. CDR3 length: 15 amino acids.

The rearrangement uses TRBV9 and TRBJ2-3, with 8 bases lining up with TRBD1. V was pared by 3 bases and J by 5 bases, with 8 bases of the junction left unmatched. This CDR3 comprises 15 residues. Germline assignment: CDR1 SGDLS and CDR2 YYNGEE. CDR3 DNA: TGTGCCAGCAGCGCGAAAGGACAGGGCAGAGATACGCAGTATTTT. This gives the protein CASSAKGQGRDTQYF.

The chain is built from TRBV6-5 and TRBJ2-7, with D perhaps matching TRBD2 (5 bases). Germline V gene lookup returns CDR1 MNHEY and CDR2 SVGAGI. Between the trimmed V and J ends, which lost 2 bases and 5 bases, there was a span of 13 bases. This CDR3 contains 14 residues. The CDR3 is CASSYGSSGNEQYF. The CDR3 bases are TGTGCCAGCAGTTACGGGTCGTCCGGGAACGAGCAGTACTTC.

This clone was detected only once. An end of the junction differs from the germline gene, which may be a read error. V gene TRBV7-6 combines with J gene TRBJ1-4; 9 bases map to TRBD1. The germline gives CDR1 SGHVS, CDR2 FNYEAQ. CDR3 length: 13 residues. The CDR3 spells CASSLFPGQGIHF. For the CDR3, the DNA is TGTGCCAGCAGCTTATTTCCGGGACAGGGAATTCATTTT.

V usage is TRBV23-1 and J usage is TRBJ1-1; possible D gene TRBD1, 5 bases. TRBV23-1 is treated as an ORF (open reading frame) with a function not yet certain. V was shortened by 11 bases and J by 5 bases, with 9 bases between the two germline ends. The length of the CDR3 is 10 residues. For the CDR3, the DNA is TGCGCCCCTCGGGGGACTGAAGCTTTCTTT. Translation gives CAPRGTEAFF.

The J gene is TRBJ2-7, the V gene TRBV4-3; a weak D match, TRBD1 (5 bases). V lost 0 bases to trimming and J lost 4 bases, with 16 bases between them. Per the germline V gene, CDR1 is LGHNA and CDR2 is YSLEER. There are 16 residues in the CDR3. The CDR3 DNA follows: TGCGCCAGCAGCCAAGACGCGACAGTTGTGAGGTACGAGCAGTACTTC. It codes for CASSQDATVVRYEQYF.